The present T cell receptor beta chain was sequenced within a study of blood T cells in healthy people across ages. The CDR3 has 15 amino acids. Germline V gene lookup returns CDR1 LGHNA and CDR2 YSLEER. The V gene lost 3 bases and the J gene lost 6 bases, with 17 bases spanning the gap. With each sample, at least 6 micrograms of total RNA were extracted. Whole-study results and caveats: Getting older went along with TCR beta diversity per million T cells dropping roughly linearly.

A sample-barcoded 5' primer and a J-beta primer mix were used in a second PCR of roughly 7 to 12 cycles. Samples each returned at least 2.5 million CDR3-containing paired-end reads. A single record per CDR3 protein comes from TCRdb applying MiXCR to the 5' RACE reads. The sample comprises roughly 900,000 distinct CDR3 sequences, 29% of which are singletons, and 15% to 20% rests with the top ten. This clonotype was recorded at least ten times. The antigen is undetermined. The chain has TRBV4-3 and TRBJ1-2; D remains ambiguous. The TCR originated in a woman of 80 years or more in good health. The sequenced sample was blood. The chain's CDR3 is CASSQARRLGNGYTF. The CDR3, as DNA: TGCGCCAGCAGCCAGGCTCGACGGCTCGGGAATGGCTACACCTTC.